Sequencing of this T cell receptor (beta chain) was carried out in a study of PD-1 blockade in classical Hodgkin lymphoma. Study details: Patients were given intravenous nivolumab, 3 mg/kg, every 2 weeks.

Germline CDR1 reads MNHEY; CDR2 reads SVGAGI. The CDR3 has 13 amino acids. Deletions cut 6 bases from V and 7 bases from J, with 15 bases between. As for this clone: The target antigen is unknown.

Broader study findings: Patients who responded completely had about the same baseline diversity as newly diagnosed patients. By C4D1 there was a significant rise in CD4+ TCR diversity but not in CD8+ TCR diversity.

The protocol was immunoSEQ multiplex PCR, while the TCRdb copy is restricted to in-frame clones and leaves out a portion. The sample lists over 85,000 clones; approximately 80% were seen once. All trial patients relapsed after autologous stem cell transplantation. The V gene is TRBV6-5, the J gene TRBJ1-1, with unresolved D. The origin of this receptor is a human donor with classical Hodgkin lymphoma. The input for sequencing was peripheral blood mononuclear cells (PBMCs), taken before the second cycle of nivolumab. CDR3 sequence reads: CASRQTVQYEAFF. CDR3 bases: TGTGCCAGCAGACAAACGGTACAGTATGAAGCTTTCTTT.